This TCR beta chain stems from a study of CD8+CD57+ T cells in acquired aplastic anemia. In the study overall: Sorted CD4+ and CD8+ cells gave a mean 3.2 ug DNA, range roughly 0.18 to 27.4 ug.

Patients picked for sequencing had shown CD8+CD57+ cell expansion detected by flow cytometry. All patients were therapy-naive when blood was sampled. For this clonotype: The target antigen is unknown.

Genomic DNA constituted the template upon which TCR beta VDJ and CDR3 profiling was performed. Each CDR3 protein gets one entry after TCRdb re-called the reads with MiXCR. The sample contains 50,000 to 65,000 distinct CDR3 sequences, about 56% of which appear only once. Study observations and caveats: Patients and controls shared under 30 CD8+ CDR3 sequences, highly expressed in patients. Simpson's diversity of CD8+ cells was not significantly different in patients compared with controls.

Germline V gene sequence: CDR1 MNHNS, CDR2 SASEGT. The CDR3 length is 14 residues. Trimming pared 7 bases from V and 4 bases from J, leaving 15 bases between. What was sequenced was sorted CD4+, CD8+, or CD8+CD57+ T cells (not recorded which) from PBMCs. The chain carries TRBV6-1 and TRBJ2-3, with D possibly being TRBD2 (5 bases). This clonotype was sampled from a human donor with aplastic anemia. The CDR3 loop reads CASNRGDGPDTQYF. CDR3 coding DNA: TGTGCCAGCAATCGGGGAGACGGGCCAGATACGCAGTATTTT.